This T cell receptor (beta chain) was obtained from a study of tissue T cells after allogeneic stem cell transplantation. Study conclusions and caveats: Tissue-detected TCR repertoire was only partly captured by blood and spleen T cells. TCR repertoires tracked anatomic similarity, regardless of disease or transplant status.

Points on this clone: Its antigen remains unidentified. Germline and genes: mouse. The read ends 1 residue early relative to the CDR3; the germline J gene fills the gap.

The data were produced by immunoSEQ multiplex PCR, yet TCRdb's version contains in-frame clones alone and is incomplete. The repertoire consists of approximately 47,000 clones, with roughly 73% occurring once and the leading ten covering roughly 0.66%. CDR3 length: 14 amino acids. Germline CDR1 is FNHDT and CDR2 is SITEND (reference sequence). With 1 base clipped from V and 7 bases from J, the junction kept 4 bases outside the gene matches. Sequencing input: sorted cells pooled from one or two spleens. The J gene is TRBJ2-1, the V gene TRBV19; 8 bases are a match to TRBD2. The TCR originated in a pool of C57BL/6 mice in good health. This CDR3 is CASSILGGRAEQFF. The CDR3 DNA, read in part, is TGTGCCAGCAGTATATTGGGGGGGAGGGCTGAGCAGTTC. Together with reference TRBV19 and TRBJ2-1, the CDR3 gives the full variable domain: GGIITQTPKFLIGQEGQKLTLKCQQNFNHDTMYWYRQDSGKGLRLIYYSITENDLQKGDLSEGYDASREKKSSFSLTVTSAQKNEMAVFLCASSILGGRAEQFFGPGTRLTVL.